The rows below give T cell receptor beta chains drawn from one sample of a study of CD8 T cells in ankylosing spondylitis. Using its own MiXCR run on the 5' RACE reads, TCRdb lists one record per CDR3 protein. The data hold fewer than 150,000 distinct CDR3 sequences, with 6% to 8.5% observed a single time. Sequencing was performed on blood, either unsorted or a sorted T cell fraction (not recorded which). These receptors were obtained from a female donor with ankylosing spondylitis or in good health (not recorded which). CDR3s include the opening cysteine and the closing phenylalanine or tryptophan. A D gene is named only where the DNA matches it firmly. The listing skips clone size in some rows; elsewhere it reads once, few, many or a size class.

>TRBJ1-5|-|many|TRBV12-3/TRBV12-4
CASSLVEAGSAPQHF
TGTGCCAGCAGTTTAGTAGAGGCAGGTTCAGCTCCCCAGCATTTT
>TRBJ2-3|-|many|TRBV5-1
CASSLDGFSTDTQYF
TGCGCCAGCAGCTTGGATGGATTTAGCACAGATACGCAGTATTTT
>TRBJ2-7|-|many|TRBV12-3/TRBV12-4
CASSVRDVGAEQYF
TGTGCCAGCAGCGTCCGGGACGTAGGAGCCGAGCAGTACTTC
>TRBJ2-3|-|many|TRBV20-1
CSARVFGADTQYF
TGCAGTGCTAGAGTCTTTGGCGCAGATACGCAGTATTTT
>TRBJ2-3|-|many|TRBV7-6
CASSLRASLGADTQYF
TGTGCCAGCAGCTTAAGGGCTTCTCTAGGCGCAGATACGCAGTATTTT
>TRBJ2-6|-|-|TRBV3-2
CAFRTWDREVSGANVLTF
TGTGCCTTCAGAACCTGGGACAGGGAGGTTTCTGGGGCCAACGTCCTGACTTTC
>TRBJ2-2|-|many|TRBV20-1
CSARVMDLNTGELFF
TGCAGTGCTAGAGTTATGGACCTAAACACCGGGGAGCTGTTTTTT
>TRBJ1-1|-|many|TRBV25-1
CASMVGAEAFF
TGTGCCAGCATGGTGGGCGCTGAAGCTTTCTTT
>TRBJ2-6|TRBD1|many|TRBV12-3/TRBV12-4
CASSLGGQGLGGANVLTF
TGTGCCAGCAGCTTGGGTGGACAGGGTCTAGGTGGGGCCAACGTCCTGACTTTC
>TRBJ1-4|TRBD1|many|TRBV20-1
CSAGDRGQTNEKLFF
TGCAGTGCTGGGGACAGGGGGCAAACTAATGAAAAACTGTTTTTT
>TRBJ1-5|TRBD1|many|TRBV6-2/TRBV6-3
CAARDRGAGNQPQHF
TGTGCGGCGCGGGACAGGGGGGCCGGCAATCAGCCCCAGCATTTT
>TRBJ2-1|-|many|TRBV28
CASSSPSLGGQYNEQFF
TGTGCCAGCAGTTCTCCGAGTTTGGGGGGGCAGTACAATGAGCAGTTCTTC
>TRBJ2-3|TRBD1|many|TRBV7-3
CASSPLGGRDTQYF
TGTGCCAGCAGCCCCCTAGGGGGCCGAGATACGCAGTATTTT
>TRBJ1-6|-|-|TRBV28
CASLREGGNSPLHF
TGTGCCAGCCTCCGGGAAGGAGGTAATTCACCCCTCCACTTT
>TRBJ2-7|-|few|TRBV14
CASSQGLGDYEQYF
TGTGCCAGCAGCCAAGGACTTGGGGATTACGAGCAGTACTTC
>TRBJ2-1|TRBD2|many|TRBV20-1
CSAQRGGAVGNEQFF
TGCAGTGCTCAGCGGGGGGGGGCAGTAGGTAATGAGCAGTTCTTC
>TRBJ2-1|TRBD2|many|TRBV7-8
CASRDGLAGYNEQFF
TGTGCCAGCAGGGATGGACTAGCGGGTTACAATGAGCAGTTCTTC
>TRBJ2-1|-|many|TRBV20-1
CSAWDRRRTYNEQFF
TGCAGTGCTTGGGACCGCCGACGAACTTACAATGAGCAGTTCTTC
>TRBJ2-1|-|many|TRBV5-1
CASSFGSNNEQFF
TGCGCCAGCAGCTTCGGATCAAACAATGAGCAGTTCTTC
>TRBJ2-3|-|many|TRBV12-3/TRBV12-4
CASSLLAGLGDTQYF
TGTGCCAGCAGTCTACTAGCCGGACTCGGGGATACGCAGTATTTT
>TRBJ1-1|-|many|TRBV30
CAWTPPTAMNTEAFF
TGTGCCTGGACCCCCCCGACTGCTATGAACACTGAAGCTTTCTTT
>TRBJ1-5|-|many|TRBV15
CATSRDRDQPQHF
TGTGCCACCAGCAGAGACAGGGATCAGCCCCAGCATTTT
>TRBJ2-7|TRBD2|few|TRBV11-3
CASSFSRLAGGHYEQYF
TGTGCCAGCAGCTTCTCACGACTAGCGGGGGGGCACTACGAGCAGTACTTC
>TRBJ2-2|TRBD2|many|TRBV4-2
CASSQGPAGGPGELFF
TGTGCCAGCAGCCAAGGGCCAGCGGGGGGGCCGGGGGAGCTGTTTTTT
>TRBJ1-1|-|many|TRBV7-9
CASSLAGGHTEAFF
TGTGCCAGCAGCTTAGCCGGCGGGCACACTGAAGCTTTCTTT
>TRBJ1-4|TRBD1|many|TRBV5-1
CASSSGTGVSANEKLFF
TGCGCCAGCAGCTCGGGGACAGGGGTATCTGCTAATGAAAAACTGTTTTTT
>TRBJ1-2|TRBD1|few|TRBV24-1
CATSDTGTANYGYTF
TGTGCCACCAGTGACACCGGGACAGCGAACTATGGCTACACCTTC
>TRBJ2-1|TRBD2|many|TRBV5-1
CASSSEGLAGASSYNEQFF
TGCGCCAGCAGCTCCGAGGGACTAGCGGGGGCTAGCTCCTACAATGAGCAGTTCTTC
>TRBJ2-3|-|many|TRBV20-1
CSAFDPGFGTDTQYF
TGCAGTGCTTTCGACCCCGGGTTTGGCACAGATACGCAGTATTTT
>TRBJ2-5|-|-|TRBV7-2
CASSSGRRYQETQYF
TGTGCCAGCAGCTCAGGACGGAGGTACCAAGAGACCCAGTACTTC
>TRBJ2-3|TRBD2|-|TRBV5-1
CASSSGGGSTDTQYF
TGCGCCAGCAGCTCCGGGGGGGGGAGCACAGATACGCAGTATTTT
>TRBJ1-2|-|many|TRBV5-1
CASSPTEGQDLKPYGYTF
TGCGCCAGCAGCCCGACAGAAGGGCAAGACCTTAAACCCTATGGCTACACCTTC
>TRBJ2-2|TRBD1|many|TRBV20-1
CSAVRDSNTGELFF
TGCAGTGCTGTCCGGGACAGTAACACCGGGGAGCTGTTTTTT
>TRBJ2-7|-|many|TRBV20-1
CSAVGRGRRAYEQYF
TGCAGTGCCGTGGGAAGGGGCCGGCGTGCTTACGAGCAGTACTTC
>TRBJ2-5|-|-|TRBV10-3
CAISESKVSTGLQETQYF
TGTGCCATCAGTGAGTCGAAAGTCTCAACGGGCTTACAAGAGACCCAGTACTTC
>TRBJ1-1|TRBD1|few|TRBV7-2
CASSDRVGTEAFF
TGTGCCAGCAGCGACAGGGTAGGGACTGAAGCTTTCTTT
>TRBJ1-2|-|-|TRBV12-2
CASRFQGTGVGYGYTF
TGTGCAAGTCGCTTTCAAGGCACAGGGGTGGGCTATGGCTACACCTTC
>TRBJ2-5|-|-|TRBV5-1
CASSPRVETQYF
TGCGCCAGCAGCCCCCGTGTAGAGACCCAGTACTTC